The 9 T cell receptor beta chains reported below all come from one sample, sequenced in a study of CD8 T cells in Susac syndrome. After extraction with the RNeasy kit, about 0.5 to 1 ug of the RNA was reverse transcribed using random hexamers. TCRdb ran MiXCR on the immunoSEQ multiplex PCR reads and lists one entry per CDR3 protein. Here the sample spans 150,000 to 250,000 distinct CDR3 sequences, nearly 95% being singletons. The sequenced sample was CD4+ T cells from PBMCs. These receptors originate from a human donor with multiple sclerosis.

The rearrangement joins TRBV5-4 to TRBJ2-1; 7 nucleotides match TRBD1. The CDR3 is 17 amino acids. CDR1 and CDR2 (germline): SGHNT, YYREEE (reference sequence). V lost 1 base to trimming and J lost 4 bases; unmatched junction nucleotides: 11. The CDR3 region is CASSLPGGRGTYNEQFF. As DNA, the CDR3 is TGTGCCAGCAGCTTGCCAGGGGGTCGGGGAACATACAATGAGCAGTTCTTC.

This rearrangement joins TRBV15 to TRBJ1-6; D remains unclear. In germline, CDR1 is LNHNV, CDR2 YYDKDF (reference sequence). Deletions cut 6 bases from V and 4 bases from J, with 10 bases between. This CDR3 is 14 amino acids long. This chain's CDR3 is CATSGNQYNSPLHF. Here the CDR3 DNA reads TGTGCCACCAGTGGTAACCAATATAATTCACCCCTCCACTTT. Full variable domain (rest looked up from reference TRBV15 and TRBJ1-6): DAMVIQNPRYQVTQFGKPVTLSCSQTLNHNVMYWYQQKSSQAPKLLFHYYDKDFNNEADTPDNFQSRRPNTSFCFLDIRSPGLGDTAMYLCATSGNQYNSPLHFGNGTRLTVT.

This chain links TRBV4-1 with TRBJ2-7; D tentatively fits TRBD1 or TRBD2 (6 bases each). Trimming removed 4 bases at V and 3 bases at J, with 19 bases between. From germline, CDR1 is MGHRA and CDR2 YSYEKL. CDR3 length: 16 amino acids. The DNA of the CDR3 is TGCGCCAGCAGCCGCAGGGGCGACGGGAGAGACTACGAGCAGTACTTC. Its translation is CASSRRGDGRDYEQYF.

The chain carries TRBV30 and TRBJ1-1; the D gene is possibly TRBD1 (6 bases). V lost 4 bases, J lost 7 bases, and 13 bases lay in between. CDR3 length: 12 residues. CDR1 GTSNPN and CDR2 SVGIG come from the germline V gene (reference sequence). CDR3 bases: TGTGCCTGGAAGGGGGGCTCCTTTGAAGCTTTCTTT. It is translated as CAWKGGSFEAFF.

The V and J genes are TRBV4-1 and TRBJ2-5, with unresolved D. V lost 0 bases and J 2 bases, leaving 13 bases between the germline ends. This CDR3 contains 16 residues. CDR1 MGHRA and CDR2 YSYEKL come from the germline V gene. CDR3 loop: CASSQDLARGQETQYF. The DNA for the CDR3 is TGCGCCAGCAGCCAAGATCTTGCGCGCGGTCAAGAGACCCAGTACTTC.

V gene TRBV29-1 combines with J gene TRBJ2-5, with 9 positions matching TRBD1. Germline V CDR1 and CDR2: SQVTM, ANQGSEA. J gave up 7 bases and V 2 bases, and 11 bases lay outside the gene matches. The CDR3 contains 15 residues. The CDR3 protein is CSVEFIGTGPRTQYF. The CDR3 DNA is TGCAGCGTTGAATTTATAGGGACAGGGCCTAGGACCCAGTACTTC.

The V gene is TRBV12-3 or TRBV12-4, the J gene TRBJ2-3; D is undetermined. The CDR3 loop spans 13 amino acids. Trimming stripped 6 bases from V and 7 bases from J, with 14 bases between. CDR3 nucleotide sequence: TGTGCCAGCAGGGACCGAAATATGAATACGCAGTATTTT. Protein sequence: CASRDRNMNTQYF.

Only one count was recorded for this clonotype. The chain recombines TRBV18 with TRBJ2-7, with TRBD1 as a possible D gene (5 bases). CDR3 length: 13 residues. The V gene lost 0 bases and the J gene lost 4 bases, with 7 bases spanning the gap. Germline-derived CDR1 and CDR2 are KGHSH and LQKENI. The CDR3 here is CASSPPGAYEQYF. CDR3 in DNA: TGTGCCAGCTCACCACCAGGGGCTTACGAGCAGTACTTC.

The CDR3 loop is CASKRRRQGLKNIQYF. Written as DNA, the CDR3 is TGTGCCAGCAAGCGGCGGAGACAGGGGCTTAAAAACATTCAGTACTTC. The genes are TRBV12-3 or TRBV12-4 and TRBJ2-4, with 8 bases identical to TRBD1. V lost 7 bases to trimming and J lost 4 bases; unmatched junction nucleotides: 12. The CDR3 runs to 16 residues.